This note documents a single T cell receptor (beta chain) sequence. The antigen is undetermined. TRB cDNA libraries were made by UMI-labeled 5' RACE. From its re-call of the 5' RACE reads, TCRdb lists each CDR3 protein once, without DNA. This table lists around 63,000 distinct CDR3 sequences. The entry originates in a study of CXCR3-negative and CXCR3-positive naive CD8 T cells. Overall study findings and caveats: Naive CXCR3-positive cells had TRB CDR3s more hydrophobic than those of CXCR3-negative naive cells.

The CDR3 spans 13 residues. The V gene's germline CDR1 is MNHEY and CDR2 SMNVEV (reference sequence). The clonotype comes from a human donor in good health. Some clones in this sample may be carry-over from other donors' samples. The specimen sequenced was naive CXCR3+ CD8+ T cells from blood. Subset: CD45RO-CCR7+CD27+CD95- naive CD8+ T cells expressing CXCR3 (TNR3+). The chain combines TRBV27 with TRBJ2-1. CDR3 in amino acids: CASSLDGWNEQFF.